A selection of T cell receptor beta chains follows, all from one sample in a study of graft-versus-host responses after intestinal transplantation. The assay was immunoSEQ multiplex PCR, and TCRdb's table has in-frame clones only and misses some. The table shows about 10,000 clones, with 92% occurring only once. The sequencing here drew on PBMCs, taken about 70 days after transplant. Receptors originate from a human patient who received an intestinal transplant, so some T cells may come from the graft donor. The CDR3 runs from the conserved cysteine through the conserved F or W. Each record gives: V gene, D gene, J gene, clone size, CDR3 protein, CDR3 DNA. A D gene is named only where the DNA matches it firmly. Rows give clone size only sometimes, using once, few, many, or a class for an expanded clone.

v_call: TRBV7-3; d_call: NA; j_call: TRBJ1-1; clone_size: NA; cdr3_aa: CASSLTSAGPNTEAFF; cdr3_nt: TGTGCCAGCAGCTTAACATCGGCAGGGCCGAACACTGAAGCTTTCTTT
v_call: TRBV7-9; d_call: NA; j_call: TRBJ2-7; clone_size: NA; cdr3_aa: CASSPRYRTGEQYF; cdr3_nt: TGTGCCAGCAGCCCCCGATATAGGACGGGGGAGCAGTACTTC
v_call: TRBV27; d_call: TRBD1; j_call: TRBJ1-2; clone_size: NA; cdr3_aa: CASSLSGTGGYYGYTF; cdr3_nt: TGTGCCAGCAGTTTATCAGGGACAGGGGGATATTATGGCTACACCTTC
v_call: TRBV9; d_call: NA; j_call: TRBJ1-2; clone_size: few; cdr3_aa: CASSARTNYGYTF; cdr3_nt: TGTGCCAGCAGCGCCAGAACTAACTATGGCTACACCTTC
v_call: TRBV6-1; d_call: NA; j_call: TRBJ2-7; clone_size: NA; cdr3_aa: CASNPREKPYEQYF; cdr3_nt: TGTGCCAGCAACCCCCGGGAGAAGCCCTACGAGCAGTACTTC
v_call: TRBV28; d_call: NA; j_call: TRBJ2-3; clone_size: NA; cdr3_aa: CASSTVGDTDTQYF; cdr3_nt: TGTGCCAGCAGCACGGTCGGGGATACAGATACGCAGTATTTT
v_call: TRBV27; d_call: TRBD1; j_call: TRBJ2-7; clone_size: once; cdr3_aa: CASSQDRDRFSYEQYF; cdr3_nt: TGTGCCAGCAGCCAAGACCGGGACAGGTTCTCCTACGAGCAGTACTTC
v_call: TRBV15; d_call: TRBD1; j_call: TRBJ2-7; clone_size: NA; cdr3_aa: CATSSDLVTGGVPKSPYEQYF; cdr3_nt: TGTGCCACCAGCAGCGATCTGGTGACAGGGGGCGTTCCTAAAAGCCCCTACGAGCAGTACTTC
v_call: TRBV4-2; d_call: NA; j_call: TRBJ2-7; clone_size: NA; cdr3_aa: CASSQEVSTYEQYF; cdr3_nt: TGTGCCAGCAGCCAAGAAGTGTCCACCTACGAGCAGTACTTC
v_call: TRBV5-1; d_call: TRBD2; j_call: TRBJ2-1; clone_size: once; cdr3_aa: CASSLASGSYNEQFF; cdr3_nt: TGCGCCAGCAGCTTGGCTAGCGGCTCCTACAATGAGCAGTTCTTC